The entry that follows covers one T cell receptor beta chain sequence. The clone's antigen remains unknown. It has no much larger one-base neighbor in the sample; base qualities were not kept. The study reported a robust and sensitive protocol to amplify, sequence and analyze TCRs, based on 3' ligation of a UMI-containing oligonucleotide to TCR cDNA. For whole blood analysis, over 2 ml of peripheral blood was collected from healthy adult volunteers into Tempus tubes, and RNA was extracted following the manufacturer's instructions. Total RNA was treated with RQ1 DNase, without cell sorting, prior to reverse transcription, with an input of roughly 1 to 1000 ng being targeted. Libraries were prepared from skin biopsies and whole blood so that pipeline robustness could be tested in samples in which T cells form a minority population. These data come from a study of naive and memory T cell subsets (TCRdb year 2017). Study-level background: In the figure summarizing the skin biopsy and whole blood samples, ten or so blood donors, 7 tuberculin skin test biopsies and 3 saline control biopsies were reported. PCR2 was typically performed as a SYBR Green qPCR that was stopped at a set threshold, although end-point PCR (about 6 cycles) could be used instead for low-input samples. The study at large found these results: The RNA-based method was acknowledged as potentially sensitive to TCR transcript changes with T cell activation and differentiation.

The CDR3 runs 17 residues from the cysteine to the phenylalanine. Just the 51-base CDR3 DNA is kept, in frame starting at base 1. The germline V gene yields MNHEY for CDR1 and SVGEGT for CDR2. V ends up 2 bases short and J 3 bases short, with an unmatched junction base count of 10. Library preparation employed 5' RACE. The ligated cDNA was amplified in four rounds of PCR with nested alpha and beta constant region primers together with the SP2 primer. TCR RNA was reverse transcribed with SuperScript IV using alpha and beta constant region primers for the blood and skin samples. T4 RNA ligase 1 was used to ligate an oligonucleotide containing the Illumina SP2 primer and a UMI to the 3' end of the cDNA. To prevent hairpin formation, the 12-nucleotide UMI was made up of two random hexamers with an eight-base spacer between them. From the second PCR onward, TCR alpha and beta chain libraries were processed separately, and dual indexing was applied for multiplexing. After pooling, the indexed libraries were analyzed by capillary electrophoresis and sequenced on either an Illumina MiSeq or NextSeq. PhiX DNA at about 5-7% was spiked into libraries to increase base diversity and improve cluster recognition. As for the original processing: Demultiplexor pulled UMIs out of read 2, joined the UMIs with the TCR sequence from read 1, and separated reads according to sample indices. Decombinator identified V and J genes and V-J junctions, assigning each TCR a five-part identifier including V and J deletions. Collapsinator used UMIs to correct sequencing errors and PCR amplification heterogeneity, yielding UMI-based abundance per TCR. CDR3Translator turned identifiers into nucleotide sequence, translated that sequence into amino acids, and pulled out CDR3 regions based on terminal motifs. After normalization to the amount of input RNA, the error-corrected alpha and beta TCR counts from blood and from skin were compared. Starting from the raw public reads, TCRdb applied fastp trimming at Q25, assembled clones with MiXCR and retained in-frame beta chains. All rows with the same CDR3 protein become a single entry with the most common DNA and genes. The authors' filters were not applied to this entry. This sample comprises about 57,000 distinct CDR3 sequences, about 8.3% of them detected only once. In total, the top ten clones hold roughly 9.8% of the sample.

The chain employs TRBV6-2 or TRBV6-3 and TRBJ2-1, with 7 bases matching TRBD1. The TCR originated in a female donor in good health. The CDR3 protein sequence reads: CASSYRRSQGIYNEQFF. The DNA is TGTGCCAGCAGTTACCGGAGATCACAGGGGATCTACAATGAGCAGTTCTTC.